This T cell receptor (beta chain) appears in the sequencing data of a study of T cells after yellow fever vaccination (dated by TCRdb to about 2019). The study in broad terms: The SMART-Seq v4 Ultra Low Input RNA kit was used to prepare libraries from fractions with low cell numbers. To follow T-cell clones before and after both primary and booster YFV17D yellow fever vaccination, bulk TCR alpha and beta repertoires underwent longitudinal sequencing. Two healthy male donors, one aged 18 to 30 and one aged 30 to 39 years, were included in the cohort. Blood was drawn at multiple timepoints before and after primary and secondary immunization, with bulk PBMC replicates and cell subsets isolated. The study at large found these results: After the booster, most clones that had expanded after primary vaccination were detected again (approximately 95% of CD4 and 88% of CD8), suggesting broad maintenance of memory. A small share of clonotypes was detected in both CD4 and CD8 compartments, with the overlap likely arising from convergent recombination. Because the study included only a couple of donors, the extent to which the findings can be generalized is limited. Because abundant contaminating clonotypes from the bulk population could be contained in FACS-sorted repertoires, computational filtering was required. Compared with the primary T-cell response, the secondary T-cell response was weaker but faster, peaking on day 5 rather than day 15.

Synthesis of TCR cDNA relied on 5'RACE template switching, a step that introduced a universal primer site along with unique molecular identifiers. cDNA synthesis was primed from both the TCR alpha and TCR beta constant segments. Library amplification used two PCR steps, and the second PCR step added sample barcodes and sequencing adapters. Libraries were sequenced on Illumina HiSeq 2500 (2x100 bp) or NovaSeq (2x150 bp). The original methods were these. Demultiplexing of reads and collapsing into UMI consensus sequences were performed with MIGEC, and V(D)J alignment was carried out with MiXCR. Clonotypes responding to the vaccine were identified with edgeR on replicate PBMC samples, with the criteria of FDR below 0.01 and a log2 fold change above 5 up to day 15. Each bulk clonotype received a CD4 or CD8 identity based on whether the sequenced CD4 or CD8 repertoire contained that clonotype at higher abundance. The raw public data were reprocessed by TCRdb itself: fastp quality trimming at Q25, MiXCR clonotype calling, in-frame beta chains only. A single entry per CDR3 protein holds the most common genes and DNA from its merged rows. These V and J calls originate from TCRdb's pipeline instead of the authors' own analysis. The sample table holds more than 350,000 distinct CDR3 sequences, of which around a tenth were seen once. The ten most abundant clones make up roughly 18% of the sample.

Remarks on this clonotype: Its antigen remains unidentified. There are no base qualities to consult, and no much larger clone falls within one base.

V loses 1 base of germline sequence and J loses 2 bases, and the interval between the two ends is 6 bases. Spanning cysteine to phenylalanine, the CDR3 consists of 13 amino acids. Just CDR3 DNA is preserved here, 39 bases in frame from base 1. From the germline V gene (reference sequence), CDR1 is SGHNT and CDR2 is YYREEE. The sample's treatment or condition label, in plain terms: live attenuated yellow fever vaccine strain. Two biological replicates of bulk PBMCs were collected at each blood-draw timepoint. A standard Ficoll-Paque protocol was used to isolate PBMCs from peripheral blood. TriZol was used to extract RNA from bulk PBMCs, from CD4 and CD8 fractions, and from dextramer-positive and dextramer-negative fractions.

This chain joins TRBV5-4 to TRBJ1-2, with the D gene too uncertain to name. This clonotype was sampled from a man aged 18 to 29 who received the YFV17D yellow fever vaccine. The specimen was PBMCs, collected on the day of the first yellow fever vaccination. The CDR3 protein is CASSLWENYGYTF. The nucleotide sequence reads TGTGCCAGCAGCTTGTGGGAGAACTATGGCTACACCTTC.